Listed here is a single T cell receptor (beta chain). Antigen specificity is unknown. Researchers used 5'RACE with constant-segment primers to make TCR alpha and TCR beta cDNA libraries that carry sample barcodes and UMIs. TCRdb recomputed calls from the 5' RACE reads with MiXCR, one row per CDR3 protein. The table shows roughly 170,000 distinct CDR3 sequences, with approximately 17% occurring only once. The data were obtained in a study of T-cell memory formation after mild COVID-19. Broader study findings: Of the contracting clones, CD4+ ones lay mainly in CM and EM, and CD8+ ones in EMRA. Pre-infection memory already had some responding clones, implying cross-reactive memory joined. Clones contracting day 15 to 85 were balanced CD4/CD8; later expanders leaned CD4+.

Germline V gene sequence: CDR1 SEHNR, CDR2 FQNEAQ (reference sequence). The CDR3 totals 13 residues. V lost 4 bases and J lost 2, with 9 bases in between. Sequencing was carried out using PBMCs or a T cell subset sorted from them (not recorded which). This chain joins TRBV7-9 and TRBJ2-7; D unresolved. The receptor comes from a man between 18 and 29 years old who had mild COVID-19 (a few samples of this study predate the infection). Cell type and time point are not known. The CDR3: CASSSPGPYEQYF. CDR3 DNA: TGTGCCAGCAGCTCGCCAGGCCCCTACGAGCAGTACTTC.